This T cell receptor (beta chain) derives from a study of CD8 T cells in ankylosing spondylitis. The CDR3 consists of 13 residues. Germline V lookup: CDR1 SEHNR, CDR2 FQNEAQ (reference sequence). Between the trimmed V and J ends, which lost 2 bases and 9 bases, there was a span of 11 bases. Each TCR beta library was made by quantitative 5'-RACE that incorporated molecular barcodes. TCRdb itself ran the 5' RACE reads through MiXCR, one entry per CDR3 protein. The table shows around 100,000 distinct CDR3 sequences, with 24% occurring only once. Sequencing was performed on synovial fluid, either unsorted or a sorted T cell fraction (not recorded which). This chain links TRBV7-9 with TRBJ2-1, with D perhaps matching TRBD1 (5 bases). The clonotype comes from a male donor with ankylosing spondylitis. Here the CDR3 DNA reads TGTGCCAGCAGCTTATCGAATAGGGGTGAGCAGTTCTTC. Protein product: CASSLSNRGEQFF.